This TCR beta chain was identified during a study of cytomegalovirus exposure and HLA in healthy donors. On the study more broadly: Assignment to the Caucasian-associated ancestry cluster applied to 75% to 85% of the 300 to 500 genotyped donors.

Study-wide results and limits: Common viral pathogens seemed to be connected with several of the most significant clusters, according to a later analysis.

PCR employed 60 Vbeta and 13 Jbeta primers. Sequencing was performed with immunoSEQ multiplex PCR; in TCRdb, only in-frame clones are kept and a portion is missing. The sample yields approximately 130,000 clones, around 78% seen once. About this clone itself: The antigen is unknown.

This CDR3 region has 14 residues. V was clipped by 2 bases and J by 2 bases, with 11 bases between them. Germline loops: CDR1 SGHNT, CDR2 YYREEE (reference sequence). The rearrangement uses TRBV5-4 and TRBJ2-7; maybe TRBD2 (5 bases). Material for sequencing was PBMCs. The receptor comes from a female donor in good health and CMV-seropositive. This CDR3 is CASSLRGRTYEQYF. The DNA for the CDR3 is TGTGCCAGCAGCTTACGCGGGCGCACCTACGAGCAGTACTTC.